These 11 T cell receptor beta chains share one sample of origin, sequenced in a study of blood T cells in healthy people across ages (dated by TCRdb to the mid-2010s). Preparation of the library involved 5' RACE. Instrument used: Illumina HiSeq 2500. A second PCR of roughly 7 to 11 cycles was performed with a sample-barcoded 5' primer and a J-beta primer mix. TCRdb passed the public sequencing reads through fastp at Q25 and MiXCR, retaining productive beta sequences. When rows share a CDR3 protein, they turn into one entry using the most common DNA and genes. This sample gives approximately 810,000 distinct CDR3 sequences in total; 25% to 35% of them show up just once. The leading ten clones occupy roughly 17% of the sample. The sample consisted of blood. These TCRs come from a woman aged 80 or over in good health.

This clonotype was picked up many times. CDR3 bases: TGTGCCAGCAGCCCCACCCCAGTCGGAGAGACCCAGTACTTC. It is translated as CASSPTPVGETQYF. The rearrangement joins TRBV7-9 to TRBJ2-5, with D hard to call. This CDR3 region has 14 residues. Per germline, CDR1 SEHNR and CDR2 FQNEAQ (reference sequence). Trimming removed 5 bases at V and 4 bases at J, with 14 bases between.

This clonotype turned up a few times. The chain joins TRBV10-3 to TRBJ2-2; the D is unclear. CDR1 and CDR2 from the germline V gene are ENHRY and SYGVKD. V dropped 1 base and J dropped 6 bases, with 3 bases sitting between them. CDR3 length: 12 residues. The CDR3 region is CAISEWAGELFF. The DNA of the CDR3 is TGTGCCATCAGTGAGTGGGCCGGGGAGCTGTTTTTT.

This chain joins TRBV6-2 or TRBV6-3 and TRBJ2-7, with D hard to call. V lost 2 bases and J 1 base, leaving 9 bases between the germline ends. This CDR3 has 14 amino acids. Looked up from germline, CDR1 is MNHEY and CDR2 is SVGEGT. CDR3 DNA: TGTGCCAGCAGTTACGGTGTACTTTCCTACGAGCAGTACTTC. It yields the protein CASSYGVLSYEQYF.

This clonotype appeared many times. This rearrangement joins TRBV5-1 to TRBJ2-5; the D is unclear. With 3 bases removed from V and 1 base from J, the gap between germline ends came to 13 bases. Germline loops: CDR1 SGHRS, CDR2 YFSETQ. The CDR3 sequence is 15 residues long. CDR3 DNA sequence: TGCGCCAGCAGCTCGTCCGTGGGCGGCCAAGAGACCCAGTACTTC. Amino acid sequence: CASSSSVGGQETQYF.

J is TRBJ1-1 and V is TRBV12-3 or TRBV12-4; TRBD1 agrees at 7 bases. The CDR3 runs to 17 residues. J gave up 1 base and V 5 bases, and 13 bases lay outside the gene matches. CDR3 sequence reads: CASSKLPGQATNTEAFF. The DNA of the CDR3 is TGTGCCAGCAGTAAACTGCCCGGACAGGCCACGAACACTGAAGCTTTCTTT.

Concerning this clonotype itself: This may be a read error, as it is one base from a much larger clone. The chain couples TRBV6-1 to TRBJ2-7; 16 bases fit TRBD2. Germline V gene sequence: CDR1 MNHNS, CDR2 SASEGT. Trimming cost V 7 bases and J 4 bases; bases outside gene matches: 10. This CDR3 comprises 17 residues. In DNA form, the CDR3 reads TGTGCCAGCACCACCGTTCCGGGACTAGCGGGGGGGTACGAGCAGTACTTC. This encodes CASTTVPGLAGGYEQYF.

This clonotype was seen a handful of times. The chain couples TRBV5-8 to TRBJ1-1; TRBD1 aligns across 7 bases. This CDR3 has 19 residues. The J segment lost 0 bases and the V segment lost 0 bases, leaving 14 bases of the junction unmatched. The germline gives CDR1 SGHTS, CDR2 YDEGEE. The CDR3 region is CASSLVRGTAGSMNTEAFF. CDR3 bases: TGTGCCAGCAGCTTGGTGCGTGGGACAGCGGGGTCCATGAACACTGAAGCTTTCTTT.

This clonotype showed up many times. J is TRBJ2-5 and V is TRBV20-1; D remains ambiguous. Per the germline V gene, CDR1 is DFQATT and CDR2 is SNEGSKA (reference sequence). The V end was cut by 1 base, the J end by 5 bases, with 11 bases between. CDR3 length: 13 amino acids. The CDR3 nucleotides read TGCAGTGCTAGAGGATCGCGATGGGAGACCCAGTACTTC. The encoded protein is CSARGSRWETQYF.

Comments on this clonotype: Just one base apart from a much larger clone, this may be a read error. V gene TRBV5-5 combines with J gene TRBJ1-5; possible D gene TRBD1, 5 bases. CDR3 size: 15 residues. CDR1 and CDR2 (germline): SGHKS, YYEKEE (reference sequence). The CDR3 DNA reads TGTACCAGCAGCTTTCTGGGACCGAGCGATCAGCCCCAGCATTTT. Amino acid sequence: CTSSFLGPSDQPQHF.

This clonotype showed up many times. For the CDR3, the DNA is TGCAGTGCCCCTTTTTTGGGGGGGCCCTCCTACACAGATACGCAGTATTTT. This encodes CSAPFLGGPSYTDTQYF. This rearrangement joins TRBV20-1 to TRBJ2-3, with D perhaps matching TRBD2 (7 bases). The CDR3 is 17 residues long. Germline V CDR1 and CDR2: DFQATT, SNEGSKA (reference sequence). V lost 6 bases and J lost 2, with 24 bases in between.

The chain combines TRBV11-2 with TRBJ2-1; D perhaps matches TRBD2 (6 bases). This CDR3 comprises 12 residues. Between the trimmed V and J ends, which lost 3 bases and 10 bases, there was a span of 10 bases. Looked up from germline, CDR1 is SGHAT and CDR2 is FQNNGV. Here the CDR3 reads CASSFAGLEQFF. The CDR3, as DNA: TGTGCCAGCAGCTTCGCCGGACTAGAGCAGTTCTTC.